One sample yielded the 19 T cell receptor beta chains listed below, sequenced in a study of T cells after yellow fever vaccination. MiXCR, run by TCRdb on the 5' RACE reads, gives a single entry per CDR3 protein. The table shows roughly 500,000 distinct CDR3 sequences, with 19% occurring only once. The sample here was PBMCs, taken 15 days after the yellow fever booster vaccination. The receptors here all came from a man aged 25-45 years who received the YFV17D yellow fever vaccine.

The rearrangement joins TRBV20-1 to TRBJ2-2; 8 nucleotides align to TRBD2. There are 17 residues in the CDR3. The V and J ends lost 0 bases and 0 bases, in that order; junction bases with no gene match: 6. Germline V gene lookup returns CDR1 DFQATT and CDR2 SNEGSKA (reference sequence). The CDR3 loop is CSARDDRGRSNTGELFF. CDR3 DNA sequence: TGCAGTGCTAGAGATGATCGCGGGAGGTCGAACACCGGGGAGCTGTTTTTT.

The chain employs TRBV7-2 and TRBJ2-7, with TRBD2 matching over 7 bases. Trimming cost V 2 bases and J 7 bases; bases outside gene matches: 8. Germline-derived CDR1 and CDR2 are SGHTA and FQGNSA. CDR3 length equals 14 residues. The CDR3 sequence is CASSLIERGGEQYF. CDR3 bases: TGTGCCAGCAGCTTAATAGAGCGGGGAGGGGAGCAGTACTTC.

At least ten counts were recorded for this clonotype. The chain joins TRBV21-1 to TRBJ1-1; no DNA check was done on the table's D call, TRBD1. TRBV21-1 is designated a pseudogene. This CDR3 spans 14 amino acids. The CDR3 bases are TGTGCCAGCAGCAAAGGTGGGGCGGACAGGAGGGCTTTCTTT. Amino acids: CASSKGGADRRAFF.

This clonotype came up a few times. This chain links TRBV3-1 with TRBJ2-7; D not certain. Germline loops: CDR1 LGHDT, CDR2 YNNKEL (reference sequence). Trimming shortened V by 2 bases and J by 2 bases, and 10 bases separated the two germline ends. This CDR3 is built from 14 residues. Written as DNA, the CDR3 is TGTGCCAGCAGCCAACCGGCCTCTCCCTACGAGCAGTACTTC. Protein: CASSQPASPYEQYF.

The chain carries TRBV5-1 and TRBJ2-1; 10 positions match TRBD2. V gave up 5 bases and J gave up 12 bases; unmatched junction bases: 5. Looked up from germline, CDR1 is SGHRS and CDR2 is YFSETQ. The CDR3 has 12 residues. In nucleotides, the CDR3 is TGCGCCAGCAGACCGGAGCGGGAGGGGCAGTTCTTC. This encodes CASRPEREGQFF.

This clonotype was picked up one time. This chain links TRBV6-2 or TRBV6-3 with TRBJ2-7, with 8 bases that match TRBD1. CDR3 size: 13 residues. V shed 7 bases, J shed 5 bases, and the junction held 7 bases outside the gene matches. CDR1 is MNHEY and CDR2 is SVGEGT in the germline V gene. The CDR3 DNA sequence: TGTGCCAGCACACGGACAGGGTCCAACGAGCAGTACTTC. Translation: CASTRTGSNEQYF.

This clonotype has only a few counts. The chain uses TRBV12-3 or TRBV12-4 and TRBJ2-2; D uncertain. The CDR3 has 15 residues. V lost 5 bases to trimming and J lost 7 bases, with 17 bases between them. As DNA, the CDR3 is TGTGCCAGCAGTCCCCTCTCCCAGTATCACGGGGAGCTGTTTTTT. Amino acid sequence: CASSPLSQYHGELFF.

The V and J genes are TRBV7-7 and TRBJ2-5; D is undetermined. The V gene's germline CDR1 is SSHAT and CDR2 FNYEAQ (reference sequence). The V end lost 1 base, the J end lost 7 bases, and 16 bases lay between the germline ends. This CDR3 region has 15 residues. The CDR3 bases are TGTGCCAGCAGCTTAGAGGGCCATATTGCTGCGACCCAGTACTTC. Its translation is CASSLEGHIAATQYF.

In its sample, this clonotype was seen a few times. J is TRBJ2-1 and V is TRBV29-1, with 10 bases that match TRBD1. In germline, CDR1 is SQVTM, CDR2 ANQGSEA. J gave up 7 bases and V 4 bases, and 7 bases lay outside the gene matches. The CDR3 extends over 14 amino acids. CDR3 protein: CSVATGGVVNEQFF. CDR3 bases: TGCAGCGTTGCGACAGGGGGCGTTGTGAATGAGCAGTTCTTC.

This clonotype was counted only a few times. V is TRBV7-2 and J is TRBJ1-5, with D maybe TRBD1 (5 bases). CDR3 size: 15 residues. The ends were cut back, 4 bases at V and 4 bases at J, with 14 bases in the middle. Germline CDR1 and CDR2: SGHTA and FQGNSA. For the CDR3, the DNA is TGTGCCAGCAGCTATGCCGGTGGGGGAAATCAGCCCCAGCATTTT. Its translation is CASSYAGGGNQPQHF.

This clonotype has more than one count but fewer than ten. This chain joins TRBV20-1 and TRBJ2-3; TRBD1 aligns across 9 bases. With V trimmed by 6 bases and J by 1 base, 8 bases remained unmatched. Germline lookup yields CDR1 DFQATT and CDR2 SNEGSKA (reference sequence). The CDR3 loop spans 15 amino acids. Here the CDR3 DNA reads TGCAGTGCAGCCGACAGGGGGATAGGCACAGATACGCAGTATTTT. This encodes CSAADRGIGTDTQYF.

This chain connects TRBV10-3 to TRBJ2-3; 9 bases map to TRBD1. CDR1 ENHRY and CDR2 SYGVKD come from the germline V gene. The junction had 4 bases not matched to a gene; V was cut back by 3 bases and J by 3 bases. CDR3 length equals 15 residues. CDR3 sequence: CAISDGTGITDTQYF. The DNA for the CDR3 is TGTGCCATCAGTGACGGGACAGGGATAACAGATACGCAGTATTTT.

The V and J genes are TRBV20-1 and TRBJ1-5; tentative D call: TRBD1 (6 bases). Trimming pared 1 base from V and 2 bases from J, leaving 18 bases between. The CDR3 has 17 amino acids. Looked up from germline, CDR1 is DFQATT and CDR2 is SNEGSKA (reference sequence). The chain's CDR3 is CSARVRTANTGNQPQHF. The CDR3 region has the DNA TGCAGTGCTAGAGTTCGGACAGCTAATACGGGCAATCAGCCCCAGCATTTT.

The gene calls are TRBV4-3 and TRBJ2-7, with 7 bases aligning to TRBD2. CDR3 size: 15 residues. Germline V gene sequence: CDR1 LGHNA, CDR2 YSLEER. J lost 4 bases, V lost 0 bases, and 6 bases had no gene match. CDR3 coding DNA: TGCGCCAGCAGCCAAGAATTCGCGGGAGAGTACGAGCAGTACTTC. Translation: CASSQEFAGEYEQYF.

This clonotype was counted only a few times. This chain connects TRBV20-1 to TRBJ1-1; 7 bases align to TRBD1. CDR1 and CDR2 (germline): DFQATT, SNEGSKA (reference sequence). This CDR3 has 14 amino acids. V gave up 1 base and J gave up 1 base; unmatched junction bases: 3. CDR3 in DNA: TGCAGTGCTAGAGTACCAGGGGGGAACACTGAAGCTTTCTTT. It is translated as CSARVPGGNTEAFF.

The J gene is TRBJ1-2, the V gene TRBV30; D unclear. CDR1 is GTSNPN, CDR2 SVGIG, per germline (reference sequence). Trimming left V 3 bases short and J 1 base short, with 12 bases between. This CDR3 spans 14 amino acids. CDR3 sequence: CAWSSRYLNYGYTF. DNA for the CDR3: TGTGCCTGGAGCTCCAGGTACCTTAACTATGGCTACACCTTC.

This clonotype was picked up a small number of times. This chain joins TRBV6-1 and TRBJ1-1; D is ambiguous. The CDR3 extends over 14 amino acids. Germline V CDR1 and CDR2: MNHNS, SASEGT. Trimming left V 5 bases short and J 0 bases short, with 10 bases between. The CDR3 here is CASSTRSMNTEAFF. In DNA form, the CDR3 reads TGTGCCAGCAGTACCAGGTCCATGAACACTGAAGCTTTCTTT.

V is TRBV20-1 and J is TRBJ2-1; D not certain. Trimming stripped 5 bases from V and 8 bases from J, with 13 bases between. In germline, CDR1 is DFQATT, CDR2 SNEGSKA (reference sequence). There are 12 residues in the CDR3. The DNA of the CDR3 is TGCAGTGCTCCGGTTGGTAGGGATGAGCAGTTCTTC. As protein: CSAPVGRDEQFF.

V is TRBV28 and J is TRBJ2-1; D unresolved. The CDR3 spans 11 residues. Trimming cost V 5 bases and J 10 bases, with 9 bases left between them. CDR1 is MDHEN and CDR2 is SYDVKM in the germline V gene. CDR3 sequence reads: CASSLRWEQFF. In nucleotides, the CDR3 is TGTGCCAGCAGTCTGAGATGGGAGCAGTTCTTC.